These 3 T cell receptor beta chains were all obtained from the same sample, sequenced in a study of cytomegalovirus exposure and HLA in healthy donors (dated by TCRdb to 2016 to 2017). Library preparation employed the immunoSEQ multiplex PCR assay. For the multiplex PCR, a mixture combining 60 forward primers for TCR Vbeta segments and 13 reverse primers for TCR Jbeta segments was used. TCRdb's version of the immuneACCESS table is confined to in-frame rearrangements and falls short of the full clone set. An unresolved V gene accounts for under half of the shortfall where checked; the remainder is of unknown origin. A total of 110,000 to 150,000 clones appear in this sample, approximately 70% of them only once. In total, the top ten clones hold 13% to 15% of the sample. Input material: PBMCs. Receptors originate from a human donor in good health.

The V call is TRBV6-1, the J call TRBJ1-2, with D possibly being TRBD1 (5 bases). CDR1 is MNHNS and CDR2 is SASEGT in the germline V gene. V was trimmed by 0 bases and J by 6 bases, leaving 17 bases between them. The CDR3 has 16 residues. The CDR3 loop reads CASSEAWGVRRDGYTF. CDR3 nucleotide sequence: TGTGCCAGCAGTGAAGCATGGGGGGTGAGGAGGGATGGCTACACCTTC.

The genes are TRBV30 and TRBJ2-3; 9 bases map to TRBD2. The V segment lost 4 bases and the J segment 5 bases; nucleotides outside the gene matches: 10. Germline V lookup: CDR1 GTSNPN, CDR2 SVGIG (reference sequence). CDR3 length equals 15 residues. CDR3 coding DNA: TGTGCCTGGATCCGACTAGCGGCCTGGGGAGATACGCAGTATTTT. It specifies CAWIRLAAWGDTQYF.

For this clone: The germline gene is not matched at one end of the junction; a read error may be the cause. CDR3 protein: CSSSLVSSNEQFF. For the CDR3, the DNA is TGTTCCAGCAGCTTAGTTAGTAGCAATGAGCAGTTCTTC. The chain joins TRBV7-9 to TRBJ2-1, with D unresolved. Germline V lookup: CDR1 SEHNR, CDR2 FQNEAQ (reference sequence). This CDR3 region has 13 residues.